The clone carrying this T cell receptor beta chain was observed at least ten times. Germline CDR1 and CDR2: MGHDK and SYGVNS. V shed 6 bases and J shed 5 bases, with 10 bases lying between them. This CDR3 spans 12 amino acids. TCRdb re-called the 5' RACE reads with MiXCR, one entry per CDR3 protein. Altogether about 250,000 distinct CDR3 sequences are present, 15% to 19% being singletons, with the ten largest covering over 2%. This specimen belongs to a study of T-cell memory formation after mild COVID-19. The chain combines TRBV25-1 with TRBJ1-1; D unclear. Sequencing was done on a sample of PBMCs or a T cell subset sorted from them (not recorded which). The sequence came from an adult woman who had mild COVID-19 (a few samples of this study predate the infection). Cell type and time point are not known. The CDR3 here is CASSQTRTEAFF. DNA of the CDR3: TGTGCCAGCAGCCAGACTAGAACTGAAGCTTTCTTT.